The clone carrying this T cell receptor (beta chain) occurred once. In the authors' methods: Using reference gene primer amplification, nucleated cell counts were estimated. Clones were read by immunoSEQ multiplex PCR, and TCRdb kept only the in-frame ones, dropping some. The V and J calls and clone size come from that table; D and trimming were worked out from the DNA. The data show some 300,000 clones, approximately 90% seen once. Enrolment of Seattle patients took place during active infection, and they were followed longitudinally. This sample stems from a study of blood T cell repertoires in COVID-19. Turning to the study itself: Material from acute and convalescent COVID-19 was sourced from the United States, Italy and Spain. The analysed material was cDNA or gDNA that came from T cells, B-cell-depleted T cells, or PBMCs.

The receptor's source is a woman in her 50s with COVID-19, enrolled during active disease. Sequenced material: peripheral blood.

CDR3 loop: CASREKYEQYF. Written as DNA, the CDR3 is TGTGCCAGCCGCGAGAAATACGAGCAGTACTTC. The V call is TRBV19, the J call TRBJ2-7; D is unclear. CDR3 length: 11 residues. Per the germline V gene, CDR1 is LNHDA and CDR2 is SQIVND (reference sequence). The V and J ends lost 9 bases and 4 bases respectively, with 10 bases between them.